Included here is one T cell receptor (beta chain) sequence, with context. CDR3 length: 13 amino acids. Per the germline V gene, CDR1 is LNHDA and CDR2 is SQIVND (reference sequence). Trimming removed 2 bases at V and 3 bases at J, with 8 bases between. These data are taken from a study of T cells in localized non-small cell lung cancer. The method was immunoSEQ multiplex PCR; TCRdb's version includes in-frame clones alone and lacks a portion of them. The data show roughly 61,000 clones, roughly 80% seen once. This sample comprised PBMCs, obtained before any cancer treatment. This TCR came from a man aged 40-75 years with stage II lung adenocarcinoma. V is TRBV19 and J is TRBJ2-7; D may be TRBD2 (6 bases). The CDR3 spells CASSISGDYEQYF. The CDR3 coding sequence is TGTGCCAGTAGTATATCGGGGGACTACGAGCAGTACTTC.